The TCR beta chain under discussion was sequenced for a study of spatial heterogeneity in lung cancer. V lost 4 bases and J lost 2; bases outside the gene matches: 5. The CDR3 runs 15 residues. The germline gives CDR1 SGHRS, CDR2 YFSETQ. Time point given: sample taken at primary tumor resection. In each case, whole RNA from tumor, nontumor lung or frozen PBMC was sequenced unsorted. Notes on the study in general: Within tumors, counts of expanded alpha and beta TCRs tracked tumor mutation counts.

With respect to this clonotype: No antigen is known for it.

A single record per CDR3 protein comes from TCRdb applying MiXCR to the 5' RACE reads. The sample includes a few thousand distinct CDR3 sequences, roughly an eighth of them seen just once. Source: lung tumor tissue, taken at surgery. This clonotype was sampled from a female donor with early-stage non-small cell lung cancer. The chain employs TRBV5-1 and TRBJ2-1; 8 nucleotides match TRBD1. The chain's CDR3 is CASSLDRGAYNEQFF. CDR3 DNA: TGCGCCAGCAGCCTCGACAGGGGCGCCTACAATGAGCAGTTCTTC. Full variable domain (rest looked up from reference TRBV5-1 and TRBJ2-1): KAGVTQTPRYLIKTRGQQVTLSCSPISGHRSVSWYQQTPGQGLQFLFEYFSETQRNKGNFPGRFSGRQFSNSRSEMNVSTLELGDSALYLCASSLDRGAYNEQFFGPGTRLTVL.